The sequence of this TCR beta chain was determined in a study of graft-versus-host responses after intestinal transplantation. Germline-derived CDR1 and CDR2 are SGHVS and FQNEAQ. With 5 bases removed from V and 5 bases from J, the gap between germline ends came to 16 bases. The CDR3 has 15 residues. Only in-frame clones appear in the TCRdb table, and some are missing; sequencing was by immunoSEQ multiplex PCR. The sample records approximately 50,000 clones, 70% to 90% being singletons. The receptor comes from a human patient who received an intestinal transplant, so some T cells may come from the graft donor. Material: PBMCs, obtained 26 days after transplant. V gene TRBV7-8 combines with J gene TRBJ1-5; D call uncertain. The CDR3: CASSPIEGTHQPQHF. The CDR3 DNA sequence: TGTGCCAGCAGCCCGATTGAGGGTACTCATCAGCCCCAGCATTTT.